This T cell receptor beta chain was identified in a study of T cells in Graves' hyperthyroidism and ophthalmopathy (dated by TCRdb to between 2019 and 2020). In the study overall: Peripheral blood samples were taken at the time of initial diagnosis, prior to any treatment. A discovery cohort of approximately 97 patients, 43 with Graves' ophthalmopathy and more than 55 with stable Graves' hyperthyroidism, was used to find distinguishing TCR V-J signatures. Whether ophthalmopathy could be predicted prospectively was tested in an independent validation cohort made up of approximately 19 hyperthyroidism patients plus 17 patients who later progressed to ophthalmopathy. For training and testing, the 100 or so patients in the discovery cohort were randomly divided in a 7:3 ratio. In six Graves' hyperthyroidism patients, the study also compared T-cell repertoires from thyroid tissue with T-cell repertoires from blood. Following sampling, methimazole starting at 30 mg daily was given to hyperthyroidism patients, and high-dose intravenous methylprednisolone was given to ophthalmopathy patients. TCR Vbeta CDR3 sequencing of 120 to 150 peripheral blood samples (43 ophthalmopathy, around 80 hyperthyroidism and approximately 17 progressor patients) is reported in the paper. Broad study findings and their caveats: In cross-validation, a model built on a 13 V-J signature told ophthalmopathy apart from stable hyperthyroidism with approximately 90% sensitivity and around 84% specificity, and in testing the same model reached 80%/75%. In validation, progression to ophthalmopathy was predicted by the model with around 70% sensitivity and 72% to 80% specificity, a median of around 6.5 months before onset. Sample size was not statistically predetermined, and investigators were not blinded to group allocation. Most expanded thyroid clonotypes (frequency above 0.001) were also found in blood, which suggests that blood repertoires may mirror thyroid immune responses.

At least ten counts were recorded for this clonotype. Its antigen is currently not known. No base quality values were provided; no much bigger clone lies one nucleotide off. Amplification of TCR beta CDR3 regions was carried out from RNA transcripts. A first-round RT-PCR of the TCR CDR3 used the HTBI primer set with the Qiagen OneStep RT-PCR kit. Libraries were constructed in a second round of multiplex PCR, after which size selection and purification were performed. Sequencing of the libraries was done on an Illumina HiSeq2000 using paired-end 100 bp reads. As for the authors' bioinformatics: SOAPnuke was used to process the raw data, with reads discarded if the reads contained adapters or uncalled bases, had a mean Phred below 15, or lacked an exact constant-primer or identifier match. COPE v1.2.5 was used to merge high-quality paired reads, and clonotypes were defined as unique nucleotide sequences. Clonotypes were aligned to IMGT TRBV, TRBD and TRBJ reference segments using MiTCR v1.1. The analysis was restricted to V-J combinations with a frequency above 0.0001, which together covered approximately 99% of the repertoires. The TCS score was defined as F50 (clonal expansion) divided by E x V (chaos), with BLOSUM62-based TCRdist calculated between CDR3 peptides within each V-J. Welch's t-statistics and random forest reduced around 510 V-J features to 10 to 15, which were used in a naive Bayes classifier (R e1071). Using fastp trimming at Q25 and MiXCR clonotype assembly, TCRdb reanalyzed the public sequencing data and kept in-frame beta chains. Each entry is one CDR3 protein sequence, shown with its most common DNA and genes. The V and J calls were determined by TCRdb, not by the authors. In this sample the table shows around 380,000 distinct CDR3 sequences, less than 15% of which occur a single time. The ten most abundant clones make up less than 25% of the sample.

Hyperthyroidism patients were aged 18 to 65 years and newly diagnosed, with disease duration of less than 2 months. Any patient with an uncontrolled infection, another autoimmune disease, pregnancy or lactation was excluded. Diagnoses were established on the basis of clinical symptoms, serum thyroxine and TRAb, thyroid ultrasound, and orbital computed tomography. Blood from progressor patients was collected at the time of first diagnosis with hyperthyroidism, before any ophthalmopathy symptoms had appeared. PBMCs were isolated from about 10 ml of fresh peripheral blood by Ficoll-Paque density gradient centrifugation. Patients classed as progressors first received a Graves' hyperthyroidism diagnosis and then went on to develop ophthalmopathy during follow-up. Trizol reagent was used to extract total RNA, and RNA quality was then checked on an Agilent 2100 Bioanalyzer. The CDR3 has 14 amino acids, counting the end cysteine and phenylalanine. Of all the DNA, just the CDR3 is kept, 42 bases in frame from base 1. Trimmed from V: 5 bases; trimmed from J: 6 bases; junction bases lacking a gene match: 7. The germline V gene encodes CDR1 KGHDR and CDR2 SFDVKD.

The sequenced sample was blood. This receptor chain uses TRBV24-1 and TRBJ1-2, and TRBD1 matches 8 of the central bases. This TCR came from a man aged 30 to 45 with Graves' hyperthyroidism that later progressed to Graves' ophthalmopathy. The DNA sequence is given as TGTGCCACCAGTGGACTTATGGACAGGGATGGCTACACCTTC. It specifies CATSGLMDRDGYTF.